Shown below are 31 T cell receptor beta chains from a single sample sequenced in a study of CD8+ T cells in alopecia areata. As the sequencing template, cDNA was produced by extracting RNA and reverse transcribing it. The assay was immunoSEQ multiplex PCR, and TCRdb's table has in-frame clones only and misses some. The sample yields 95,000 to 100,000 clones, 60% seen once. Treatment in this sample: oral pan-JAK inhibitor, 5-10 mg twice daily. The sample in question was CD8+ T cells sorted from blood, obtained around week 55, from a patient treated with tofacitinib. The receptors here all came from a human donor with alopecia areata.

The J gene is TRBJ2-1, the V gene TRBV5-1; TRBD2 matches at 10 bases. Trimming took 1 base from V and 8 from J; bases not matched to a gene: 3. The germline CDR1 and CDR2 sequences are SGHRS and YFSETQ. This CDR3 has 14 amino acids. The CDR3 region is CASSLLAGEDEQFF. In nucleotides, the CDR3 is TGCGCCAGCAGCTTGCTAGCGGGGGAGGATGAGCAGTTCTTC.

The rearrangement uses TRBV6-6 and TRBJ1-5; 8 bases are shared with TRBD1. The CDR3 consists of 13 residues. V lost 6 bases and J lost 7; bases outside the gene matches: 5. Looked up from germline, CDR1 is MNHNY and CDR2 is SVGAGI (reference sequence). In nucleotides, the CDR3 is TGTGCCAGCAGCTCGACAGGGGTGCAGCCCCAGCATTTT. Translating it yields CASSSTGVQPQHF.

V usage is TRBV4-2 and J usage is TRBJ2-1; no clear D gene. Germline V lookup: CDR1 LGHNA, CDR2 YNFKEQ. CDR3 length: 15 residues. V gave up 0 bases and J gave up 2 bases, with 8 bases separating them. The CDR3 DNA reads TGTGCCAGCAGCCAAGATGACCGGACCTACAATGAGCAGTTCTTC. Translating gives CASSQDDRTYNEQFF.

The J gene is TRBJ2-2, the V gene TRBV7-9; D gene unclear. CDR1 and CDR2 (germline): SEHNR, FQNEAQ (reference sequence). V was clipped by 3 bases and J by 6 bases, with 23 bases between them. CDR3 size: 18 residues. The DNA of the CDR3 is TGTGCCAGCAGCTTCTCCTACCGGGCCCCGACCCTACCCGGGGAGCTGTTTTTT. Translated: CASSFSYRAPTLPGELFF.

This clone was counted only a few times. Here the CDR3 reads CASSQGKGYSYEQYF. The DNA of the CDR3 is TGCGCCAGCAGCCAAGGGAAAGGATACTCCTACGAGCAGTACTTC. V is TRBV4-1 and J is TRBJ2-7; D ambiguous. This CDR3 is 15 amino acids long. Germline V gene lookup returns CDR1 MGHRA and CDR2 YSYEKL. The germline V and J ends were trimmed by 1 base and 0 bases, with 10 bases remaining between them.

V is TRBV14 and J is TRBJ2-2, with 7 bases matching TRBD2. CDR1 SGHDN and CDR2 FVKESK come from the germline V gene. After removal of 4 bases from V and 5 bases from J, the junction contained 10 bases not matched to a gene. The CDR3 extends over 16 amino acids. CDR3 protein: CASSPLGGYGTGELFF. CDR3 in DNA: TGTGCCAGCAGCCCTCTGGGGGGGTACGGGACCGGGGAGCTGTTTTTT. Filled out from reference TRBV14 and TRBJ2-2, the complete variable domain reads EAGVTQFPSHSVIEKGQTVTLRCDPISGHDNLYWYRRVMGKEIKFLLHFVKESKQDESGMPNNRFLAERTGGTYSTLKVQPAELEDSGVYFCASSPLGGYGTGELFFGEGSRLTVL.

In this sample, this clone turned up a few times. The CDR3 DNA reads TGCGCCAGCAGCTTGACAGGATCTAGCAATCAGCCCCAGCATTTT. This sequence encodes CASSLTGSSNQPQHF. V is TRBV5-1 and J is TRBJ1-5; D possibly corresponds to TRBD1 (5 bases). V gave up 1 base and J gave up 0 bases, with 8 bases separating them. This CDR3 comprises 15 residues. CDR1 and CDR2 from the germline V gene are SGHRS and YFSETQ. Using reference TRBV5-1 and TRBJ1-5 for the parts outside the CDR3, the full variable domain is KAGVTQTPRYLIKTRGQQVTLSCSPISGHRSVSWYQQTPGQGLQFLFEYFSETQRNKGNFPGRFSGRQFSNSRSEMNVSTLELGDSALYLCASSLTGSSNQPQHFGDGTRLSIL.

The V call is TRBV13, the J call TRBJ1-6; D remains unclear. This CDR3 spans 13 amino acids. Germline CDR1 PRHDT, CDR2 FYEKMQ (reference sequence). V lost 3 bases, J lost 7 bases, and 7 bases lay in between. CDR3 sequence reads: CASSFGGNSPLHF. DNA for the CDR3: TGTGCCAGCAGCTTTGGAGGGAATTCACCCCTCCACTTT. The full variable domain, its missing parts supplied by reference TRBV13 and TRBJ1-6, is AAGVIQSPRHLIKEKRETATLKCYPIPRHDTVYWYQQGPGQDPQFLISFYEKMQSDKGSIPDRFSAQQFSDYHSELNMSSLELGDSALYFCASSFGGNSPLHFGNGTRLTVT.

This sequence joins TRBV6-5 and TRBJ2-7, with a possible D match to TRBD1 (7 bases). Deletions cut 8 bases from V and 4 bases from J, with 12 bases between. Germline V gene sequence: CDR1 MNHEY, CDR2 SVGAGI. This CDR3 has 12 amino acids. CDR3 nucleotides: TGTGCCAGCCGGACAGGAGGGTACGAGCAGTACTTC. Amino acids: CASRTGGYEQYF.

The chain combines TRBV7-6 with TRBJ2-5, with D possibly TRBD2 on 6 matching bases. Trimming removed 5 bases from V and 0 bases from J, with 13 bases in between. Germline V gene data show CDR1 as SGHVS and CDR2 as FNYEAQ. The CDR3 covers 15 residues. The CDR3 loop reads CASSATGSYQETQYF. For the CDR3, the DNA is TGTGCCAGCAGCGCAACCGGGAGTTACCAAGAGACCCAGTACTTC.

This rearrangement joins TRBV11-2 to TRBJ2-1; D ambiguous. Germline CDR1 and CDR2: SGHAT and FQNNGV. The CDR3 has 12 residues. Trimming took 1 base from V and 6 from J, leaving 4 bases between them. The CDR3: CASSLGFNEQFF. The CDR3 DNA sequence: TGTGCCAGCAGCTTAGGCTTCAATGAGCAGTTCTTC.

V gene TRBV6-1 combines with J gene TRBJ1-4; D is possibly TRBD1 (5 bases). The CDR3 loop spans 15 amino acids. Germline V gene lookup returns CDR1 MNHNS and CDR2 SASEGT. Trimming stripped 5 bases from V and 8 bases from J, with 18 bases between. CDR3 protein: CASSTTRGGWEKLFF. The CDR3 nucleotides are TGTGCCAGCAGTACCACGCGCGGGGGTTGGGAAAAACTGTTTTTT.

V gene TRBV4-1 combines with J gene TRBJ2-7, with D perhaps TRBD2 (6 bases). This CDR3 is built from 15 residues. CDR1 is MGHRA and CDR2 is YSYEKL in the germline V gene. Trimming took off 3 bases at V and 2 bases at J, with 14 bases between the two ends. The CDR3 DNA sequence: TGCGCCAGCAGCCAGATCGGGCGGAGGGCCTACGAGCAGTACTTC. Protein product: CASSQIGRRAYEQYF.

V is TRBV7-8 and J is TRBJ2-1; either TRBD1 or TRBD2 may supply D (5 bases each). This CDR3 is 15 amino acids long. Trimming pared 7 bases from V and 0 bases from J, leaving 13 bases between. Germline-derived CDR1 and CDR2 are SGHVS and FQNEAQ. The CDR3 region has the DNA TGTGCCAGCACCGGGGCGACCCACTCCTACAATGAGCAGTTCTTC. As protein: CASTGATHSYNEQFF.

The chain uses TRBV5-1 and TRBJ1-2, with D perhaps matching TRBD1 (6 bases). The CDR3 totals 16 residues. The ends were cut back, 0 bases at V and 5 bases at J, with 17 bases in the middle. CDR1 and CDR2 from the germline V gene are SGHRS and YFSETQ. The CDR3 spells CASSLATGLQPYGYTF. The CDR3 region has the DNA TGCGCCAGCAGCTTGGCTACAGGGTTACAGCCGTATGGCTACACCTTC.

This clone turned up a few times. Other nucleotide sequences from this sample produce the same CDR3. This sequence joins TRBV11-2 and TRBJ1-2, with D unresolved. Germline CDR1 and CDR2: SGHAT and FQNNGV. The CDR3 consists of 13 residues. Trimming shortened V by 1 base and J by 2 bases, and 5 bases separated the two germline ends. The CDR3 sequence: CASSLGQNYGYTF. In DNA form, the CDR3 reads TGTGCCAGCAGCTTAGGGCAAAACTATGGCTACACCTTC.

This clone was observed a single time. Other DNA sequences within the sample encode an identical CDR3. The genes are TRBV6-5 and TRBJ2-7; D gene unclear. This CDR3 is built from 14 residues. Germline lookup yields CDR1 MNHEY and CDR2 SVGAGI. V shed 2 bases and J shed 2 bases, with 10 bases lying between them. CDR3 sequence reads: CASSYGSATYEQYF. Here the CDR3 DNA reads TGTGCCAGCAGTTACGGATCAGCAACCTACGAGCAGTACTTC.

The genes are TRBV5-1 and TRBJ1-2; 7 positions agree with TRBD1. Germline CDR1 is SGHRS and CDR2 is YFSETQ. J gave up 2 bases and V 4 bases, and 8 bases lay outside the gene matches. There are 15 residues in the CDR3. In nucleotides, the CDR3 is TGCGCCAGCAGCATACGACAGGGAGTAAACTATGGCTACACCTTC. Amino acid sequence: CASSIRQGVNYGYTF.

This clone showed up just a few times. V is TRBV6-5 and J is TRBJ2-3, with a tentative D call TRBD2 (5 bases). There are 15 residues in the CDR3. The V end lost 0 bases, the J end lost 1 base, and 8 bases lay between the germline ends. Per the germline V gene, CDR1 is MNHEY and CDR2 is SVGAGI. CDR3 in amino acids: CASSYSLAGTDTQYF. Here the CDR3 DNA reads TGTGCCAGCAGTTACTCCCTAGCAGGCACAGATACGCAGTATTTT.

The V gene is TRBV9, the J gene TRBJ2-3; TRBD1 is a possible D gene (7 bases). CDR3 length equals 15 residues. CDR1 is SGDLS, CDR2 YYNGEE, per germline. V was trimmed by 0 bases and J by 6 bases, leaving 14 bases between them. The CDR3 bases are TGTGCCAGCAGCGTAGTGGAGGGGGCGCTTGATACGCAGTATTTT. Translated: CASSVVEGALDTQYF.

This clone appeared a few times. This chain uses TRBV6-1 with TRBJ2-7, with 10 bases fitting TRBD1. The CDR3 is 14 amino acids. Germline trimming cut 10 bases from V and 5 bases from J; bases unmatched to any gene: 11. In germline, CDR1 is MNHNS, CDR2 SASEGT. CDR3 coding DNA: TGTGCCACCGAGGCCGGGACAGGGGCACACGAGCAGTACTTC. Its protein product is CATEAGTGAHEQYF.

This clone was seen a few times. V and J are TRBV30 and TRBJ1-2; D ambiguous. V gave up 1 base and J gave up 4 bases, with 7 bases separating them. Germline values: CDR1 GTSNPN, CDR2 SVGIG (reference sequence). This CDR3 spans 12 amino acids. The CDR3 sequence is CAWSGSFYGYTF. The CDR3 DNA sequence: TGTGCCTGGAGTGGGTCATTCTATGGCTACACCTTC. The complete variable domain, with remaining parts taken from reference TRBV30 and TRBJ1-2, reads SQTIHQWPATLVQPVGSPLSLECTVEGTSNPNLYWYRQAAGRGLQLLFYSVGIGQISSEVPQNLSASRPQDRQFILSSKKLLLSDSGFYLCAWSGSFYGYTFGSGTRLTVV.

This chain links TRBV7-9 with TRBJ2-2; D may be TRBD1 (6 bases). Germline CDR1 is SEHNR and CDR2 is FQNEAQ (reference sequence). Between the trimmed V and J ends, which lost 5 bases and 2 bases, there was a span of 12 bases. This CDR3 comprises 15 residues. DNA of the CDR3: TGTGCCAGCAGCCCACGAGGGGGAAACACCGGGGAGCTGTTTTTT. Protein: CASSPRGGNTGELFF.

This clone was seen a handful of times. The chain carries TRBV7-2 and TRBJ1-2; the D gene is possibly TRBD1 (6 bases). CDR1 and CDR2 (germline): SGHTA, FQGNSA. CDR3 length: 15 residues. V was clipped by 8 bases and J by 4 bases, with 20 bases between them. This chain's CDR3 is CASLLTGRGSYGYTF. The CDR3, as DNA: TGTGCCAGCTTATTAACCGGCAGGGGATCCTATGGCTACACCTTC.

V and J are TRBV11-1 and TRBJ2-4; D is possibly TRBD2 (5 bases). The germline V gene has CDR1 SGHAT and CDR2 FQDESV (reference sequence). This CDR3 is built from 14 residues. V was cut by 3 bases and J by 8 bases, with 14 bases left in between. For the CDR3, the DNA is TGTGCCAGCAGCTTGATGGCTAGCCTGGACATTCAGTACTTC. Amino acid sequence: CASSLMASLDIQYF.

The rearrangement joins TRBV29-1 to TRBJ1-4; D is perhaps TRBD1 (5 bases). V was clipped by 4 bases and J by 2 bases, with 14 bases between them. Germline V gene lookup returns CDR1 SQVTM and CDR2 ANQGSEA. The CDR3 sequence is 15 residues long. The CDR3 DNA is TGCAGCGTTGTATTTACAGGTGCGACTAATGAAAAACTGTTTTTT. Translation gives CSVVFTGATNEKLFF.

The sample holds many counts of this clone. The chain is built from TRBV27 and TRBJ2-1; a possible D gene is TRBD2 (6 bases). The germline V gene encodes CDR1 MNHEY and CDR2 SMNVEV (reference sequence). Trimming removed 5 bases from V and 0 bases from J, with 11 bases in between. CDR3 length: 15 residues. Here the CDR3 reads CASSPNSGSYNEQFF. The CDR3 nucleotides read TGTGCCAGCAGTCCGAATAGCGGCTCCTACAATGAGCAGTTCTTC.

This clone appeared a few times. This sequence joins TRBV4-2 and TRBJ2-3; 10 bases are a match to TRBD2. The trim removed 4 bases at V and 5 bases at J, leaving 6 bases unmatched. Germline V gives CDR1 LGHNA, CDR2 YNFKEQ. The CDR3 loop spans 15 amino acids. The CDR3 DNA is TGTGCCAGCAGCCCGAAAAGCGGGGGGGTAGATACGCAGTATTTT. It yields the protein CASSPKSGGVDTQYF.

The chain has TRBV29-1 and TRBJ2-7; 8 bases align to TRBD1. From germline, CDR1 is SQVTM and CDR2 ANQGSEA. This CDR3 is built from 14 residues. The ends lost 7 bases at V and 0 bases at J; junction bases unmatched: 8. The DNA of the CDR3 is TGCAGCGCCTTGGAAGGGACAGGCTCCTACGAGCAGTACTTC. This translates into CSALEGTGSYEQYF.

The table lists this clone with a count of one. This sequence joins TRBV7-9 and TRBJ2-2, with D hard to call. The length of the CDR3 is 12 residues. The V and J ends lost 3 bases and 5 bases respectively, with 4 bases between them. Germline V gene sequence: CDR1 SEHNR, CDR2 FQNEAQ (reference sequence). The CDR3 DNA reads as TGTGCCAGCAGCTTTGGAACCGGGGAGCTGTTTTTT. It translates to CASSFGTGELFF.

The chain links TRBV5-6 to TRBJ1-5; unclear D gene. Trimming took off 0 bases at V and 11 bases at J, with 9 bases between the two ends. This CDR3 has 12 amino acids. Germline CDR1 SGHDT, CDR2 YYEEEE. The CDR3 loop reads CASSLAGGTQHF. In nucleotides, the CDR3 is TGTGCCAGCAGCTTGGCGGGCGGGACCCAGCATTTT.